This TCR beta chain was identified in a study of blood T cell repertoires in COVID-19. The method was immunoSEQ multiplex PCR; TCRdb's version includes in-frame clones alone and lacks a portion of them. The repertoire holds 55,000 to 80,000 clones, with 82% as singletons. This CDR3 comprises 17 residues. J was trimmed by 0 bases and V by 3 bases; bases with no gene match: 8. The V gene's germline CDR1 is KGHSH and CDR2 LQKENI. Sequencing was performed on peripheral blood. The rearrangement joins TRBV18 to TRBJ1-3; TRBD1 matches at 7 bases. The receptor was derived from a human donor in a cohort sampled during active COVID-19. Written as DNA, the CDR3 is TGTGCCAGCTCACCTACGGGACAGCTCACCTCTGGAAACACCATATATTTT. Translating gives CASSPTGQLTSGNTIYF.